This record looks at one T cell receptor beta chain sequence and its context. Libraries were prepared by immunoSEQ multiplex PCR; TCRdb keeps only in-frame clonotypes and omits some of them. This sample has 50,000 to 75,000 clones, with roughly 92% found just once. This record comes from a study of T cell changes during pregnancy in multiple sclerosis. Trimming took 4 bases from V and 9 from J, leaving 19 bases between them. The CDR3 has 15 amino acids. Germline loops: CDR1 LNHDA, CDR2 SQIVND (reference sequence). The sequencing used peripheral blood, collected in the third trimester of pregnancy. This receptor was identified in a female donor in good health, enrolled as a control in a pregnancy study. The V call is TRBV19, the J call TRBJ2-1, with D possibly matching TRBD2 (5 bases). The CDR3 is CASSSYPAGGGEQFF. The CDR3 DNA reads as TGTGCCAGTAGTAGCTATCCGGCAGGAGGCGGTGAGCAGTTCTTC.